The present entry profiles one TCR beta chain with its context. Its antigen is not yet known. No base quality values were provided; no much bigger clone lies one nucleotide off. The immunoSEQ Assay, a bias-controlled multiplex PCR, was used to amplify TCRbeta CDR3 regions from genomic DNA. Concerning the study's data processing: Nucleated cell counts per sample were estimated from amplification of reference gene primers within the assay. To quantify the absolute abundance of each unique TCRbeta CDR3 rearrangement, sequence reads were collapsed and filtered. Productive Simpson clonality was computed per sample as the square root of Simpson's diversity index over productive rearrangements. Imported from immuneACCESS, the table was reduced by TCRdb to in-frame sequences with V and J called. These copies leave out some clones; in studies compared against another copy, an unresolved V gene accounts for under half, and the cause of the remainder is not known. V and J calls and clone size are those listed in that table; D and trimming were worked out from the DNA. Recorded for this sample are approximately 150,000 clones; over 85% of them occurred a single time. The ten biggest clones cover roughly 1.6% of the sample.

The data are from a study of blood T cell repertoires in COVID-19 (dated by TCRdb to about 2020). In terms of the full investigation: Collaborator samples came from the United States, Italy and Spain and covered acute and convalescent phases of COVID-19. The material from the prospective study consisted of cDNA or gDNA derived from T cells, B-cell-depleted T cells, or PBMCs. Where HLA class I and class II types were available, the types were taken from metadata supplied by the sample provider, not from assay-based typing. Subjects who had been exposed to COVID-19, were actively infected with it, or had recovered from it provided the deeply sampled blood TCRbeta repertoires that made up the dataset. Nearly every sample came with metadata listing a de-identified subject ID, COVID-19 status, age in years and sex. Samples came from the ongoing ImmuneRACE study (first 160 participants) plus 1,254 subjects from 6 global collaborators. The repertoires were made available in a free public database intended to serve as a resource for research on the immune response to SARS-CoV-2.

From the cysteine up to the phenylalanine, the CDR3 has a length of 16 residues. Just the 48-base CDR3 DNA is kept, in frame starting at base 1. CDR1 MGHRA and CDR2 YSYEKL are derived from the germline V gene. V has 3 bases trimmed and J has 3 bases trimmed; junction bases matching no gene number 5. Collaborating institutions collected whole blood in K2EDTA tubes following their own protocols. For TCRbeta analysis, collaborators shipped samples as frozen whole blood, isolated PBMCs, or DNA extracted from either of those sample types. Overall study outcomes, separate from this receptor: The amount of clinical and demographic metadata varied by source and participant and was provided uncurated.

The TCR was taken from a human donor in a cohort sampled during active COVID-19. Sequenced sample: peripheral blood. The rearrangement combines TRBV4-1 with TRBJ2-2, with 9 central nucleotides matching TRBD1. The CDR3 corresponds to CASSHPGTGYTGELFF. The nucleotide sequence reads as follows: TGCGCCAGCAGCCATCCCGGGACAGGGTACACCGGGGAGCTGTTTTTT.